This T cell receptor beta chain was identified during a study of OX40 agonist ivuxolimab in advanced cancers. About the study as a whole: Ivuxolimab, which targeted the costimulatory receptor OX40 (CD134), was an agonistic, fully human IgG2 monoclonal antibody. The purpose of peripheral TCRbeta sequencing was to test whether ivuxolimab changed TCR sequence diversity and led to clonal T-cell expansion. Among the approximately 54 dose-escalation patients, around 19 had hepatocellular carcinoma, roughly 15 melanoma, 9 renal cell carcinoma and 9 head and neck cancer. The paper reports the monotherapy dose-escalation portion (N of about 47 patients) of the phase I ivuxolimab trial. Prior anti-PD-1, anti-PD-L1 or anti-CTLA-4 therapy was permitted, and 30% to 50% of dose-escalation patients had received checkpoint inhibitors. Intravenous ivuxolimab was administered to patients every 2 weeks at six dose levels: 0.01, 0.1, 0.3, 1.5, 3 and 10 mg/kg. In the dose-escalation cohort, 75% to 85% of patients were male, and the mean age was roughly 60 years with a range of roughly 20 to 80. Partial responses occurred in three dose-escalation patients: two with cutaneous melanoma and one with hepatocellular carcinoma.

To sequence the TCRbeta CDR3 region, genomic DNA was isolated from the sorted cells. TCRbeta CDR3 regions were sequenced using the immunoSEQ Assay. TCRdb retrieved this table from immuneACCESS and kept in-frame rearrangements only. Not all clones are present; in checked studies, unresolved V genes account for under half, and no reason is known for the remainder. The sample table holds approximately 25,000 clones, of which approximately 81% were seen once. Roughly 32% of the sample goes to the ten largest clones. Study-wide conclusions, independent of this receptor: After ivuxolimab, expanded clones were on average more numerous among CD8+ T cells than among CD4+ T cells. The antigen specificity of the clonally expanded peripheral T cells was not determined. Low levels of normalized T-cell clonal expansion were also seen in some patients who did not respond. In the 0.1-3.0 mg/kg groups, partial responders were among the patients with the lowest normalized peripheral clonal expansion, particularly in CD8+ T cells. At doses of 0.1 to 3.0 mg/kg, clonal expansion of both CD4+ and CD8+ blood T cells was observed from baseline to week 6.

Remarks on this clone: This receptor's antigen is unknown. The input lacks base qualities; no much larger clone sits a single base away.

Patients with autoimmune disease history or receiving systemic immunosuppression were excluded from the trial. Peripheral blood for TCR sequencing was collected from all dose cohorts at baseline, on cycle 4 day 1, and on cycle 7 day 1. Samples were obtained from an open-label, multicenter, first-in-human phase I dose-escalation trial of ivuxolimab. The trial enrolled adults with locally advanced or metastatic head and neck squamous cell, hepatocellular, melanoma or renal cell carcinoma. Before TCR sequencing, CD4+ T cells and CD8+ T cells from peripheral blood were sorted into separate populations. CDR1 and CDR2, looked up from the germline V gene, are SQVTM and ANQGSEA. Including the terminal cysteine and phenylalanine, the CDR3 comprises 13 residues. Just the 39-base CDR3 DNA is kept, in frame starting at base 1. V lost 0 bases and J lost 4 bases; the stretch between them is 9 bases long.

This TCR was recovered from an adult with an advanced solid tumor such as melanoma, head and neck, liver or kidney cancer. In this chain, TRBV29-1 is recombined with TRBJ1-2; a tentative D match to TRBD1 spans 5 bases. Material: CD4+ or CD8+ T cells sorted from blood, obtained in a trial of the OX40 agonist ivuxolimab. The CDR3 in this case is CSVEDSRVYGYTF. In nucleotides, the sequence is TGCAGCGTTGAAGATTCCAGGGTCTATGGCTACACCTTC.